Listed here are 29 T cell receptor beta chains from one sample, sequenced in a study of blood T cell repertoires in COVID-19. Sequencing used immunoSEQ multiplex PCR; TCRdb keeps in-frame clones, though not all of them. Of about 310,000 clones listed, approximately 88% were seen once; the top ten hold more than 8.5%. The sample was PBMCs or T cells enriched from blood (not recorded which). The receptors come from a woman aged 18-30 years who had recovered from COVID-19.

This chain uses TRBV24-1 with TRBJ1-5; TRBD1 matches at 7 bases. V gave up 2 bases and J gave up 5 bases; unmatched junction bases: 2. Germline V CDR1 and CDR2: KGHDR, SFDVKD. This CDR3 is built from 14 residues. Here the CDR3 reads CATSDWDRDQPQHF. CDR3 sequence (DNA): TGTGCCACCAGTGATTGGGACAGAGATCAGCCCCAGCATTTT.

The CDR3 spells CAWRTTGDGEQFF. CDR3 DNA: TGTGCCTGGAGGACGACAGGGGACGGTGAGCAGTTCTTC. The chain has TRBV30 and TRBJ2-1; 8 positions agree with TRBD1. The CDR3 has 13 amino acids. The V gene end was trimmed by 3 bases and the J gene end by 9 bases; junction bases not matched to a gene: 7. The germline gives CDR1 GTSNPN, CDR2 SVGIG (reference sequence).

The CDR3 is CASSVRLGPYNEQFF. The CDR3 coding sequence is TGTGCCAGCAGCGTCAGACTAGGCCCTTACAATGAGCAGTTCTTC. The chain recombines TRBV9 with TRBJ2-1; TRBD2 might be the D (6 bases). V lost 2 bases to trimming and J lost 4 bases, with 13 bases between them. This CDR3 comprises 15 residues. CDR1 is SGDLS, CDR2 YYNGEE, per germline.

The chain recombines TRBV7-8 with TRBJ1-1; D is perhaps TRBD1 (5 bases). Trimming removed 1 base from V and 4 bases from J, with 16 bases in between. Germline CDR1 reads SGHVS; CDR2 reads FQNEAQ. CDR3 length: 16 amino acids. The CDR3 loop reads CASSLVDRGAGTEAFF. The CDR3 DNA follows: TGTGCCAGCAGCTTAGTCGACAGAGGAGCGGGCACTGAAGCTTTCTTT.

The chain has TRBV21-1 and TRBJ2-1; the table's TRBD2 call for D was not verified on the DNA. TRBV21-1 is an annotated pseudogene. This CDR3 contains 17 residues. The CDR3 DNA reads as TGTGCCAGCAGCACCGCGGGAGTCGGTAGCGGGAGGGTTGAGCAGTTCTTC. Its protein is CASSTAGVGSGRVEQFF.

V is TRBV28 and J is TRBJ1-1; 8 bases fit TRBD1. V shed 7 bases, J shed 8 bases, and the junction held 3 bases outside the gene matches. The CDR3 length is 11 residues. Germline V gene data show CDR1 as MDHEN and CDR2 as SYDVKM. The DNA of the CDR3 is TGTGCCAGCACGCGACAGGGGGAAGCTTTCTTT. It encodes CASTRQGEAFF.

The chain employs TRBV5-6 and TRBJ2-1; possible D gene TRBD1, 6 bases. Germline V lookup: CDR1 SGHDT, CDR2 YYEEEE. This CDR3 has 18 amino acids. V shed 1 base and J shed 2 bases, with 19 bases lying between them. This CDR3 reads CASSLKRGGSAAYNEQFF. The CDR3 DNA sequence: TGTGCCAGCAGCTTGAAGAGAGGGGGATCGGCAGCCTACAATGAGCAGTTCTTC.

CDR3 residues: CASSQNPGDTQYF. CDR3 DNA: TGTGCCAGCTCACAAAATCCCGGGGATACGCAGTATTTT. V usage is TRBV18 and J usage is TRBJ2-3; D gene uncertain. From germline, CDR1 is KGHSH and CDR2 LQKENI. Trimming took off 4 bases at V and 6 bases at J, with 11 bases between the two ends. The CDR3 has 13 residues.

CDR3 in DNA: TGTGCCAGCAGCTGGGGCAGACAAGAGACCCAGTACTTC. Amino acid sequence: CASSWGRQETQYF. The rearrangement uses TRBV7-3 and TRBJ2-5, with D perhaps matching TRBD1 (5 bases). V was trimmed by 4 bases and J by 2 bases, leaving 8 bases between them. The CDR3 spans 13 residues. From germline, CDR1 is SGHTA and CDR2 FQGTGA.

V is TRBV7-2 and J is TRBJ1-5; TRBD1 aligns across 7 bases. The CDR3 consists of 15 residues. J gave up 7 bases and V 5 bases, and 11 bases lay outside the gene matches. CDR1 is SGHTA and CDR2 is FQGNSA in the germline V gene. CDR3 nucleotides: TGTGCCAGCAGCGCGAGCAGGACAGGAGAGCAGCCCCAGCATTTT. This encodes CASSASRTGEQPQHF. The complete variable domain, with remaining parts taken from reference TRBV7-2 and TRBJ1-5, reads GAGVSQSPSNKVTEKGKDVELRCDPISGHTALYWYRQSLGQGLEFLIYFQGNSAPDKSGLPSDRFSAERTGGSVSTLTIQRTQQEDSAVYLCASSASRTGEQPQHFGDGTRLSIL.

This clone was observed once. The J gene is TRBJ2-4, the V gene TRBV5-4, with 10 bases that match TRBD1. CDR3 size: 16 residues. Germline lookup yields CDR1 SGHNT and CDR2 YYREEE (reference sequence). J gave up 8 bases and V 3 bases, and 11 bases lay outside the gene matches. The CDR3 DNA follows: TGTGCCAGCAGCTGGGGGGACAGGGGCGGGTTGGACATTCAGTACTTC. Amino acids: CASSWGDRGGLDIQYF.

The chain has TRBV7-8 and TRBJ2-3; TRBD1 agrees at 8 bases. V shed 5 bases and J 4 bases; nucleotides not matched to a gene: 14. From germline, CDR1 is SGHVS and CDR2 FQNEAQ. CDR3 length: 17 amino acids. The chain's CDR3 is CASSGQGWTGQSDTQYF. The CDR3 DNA reads TGTGCCAGCAGCGGCCAAGGATGGACAGGGCAGTCAGATACGCAGTATTTT.

CDR3 in amino acids: CATSDSSQGVDQPQHF. The CDR3 nucleotides are TGTGCCACCAGTGATTCTTCACAGGGGGTCGATCAGCCCCAGCATTTT. The chain is built from TRBV24-1 and TRBJ1-5; 8 bases match TRBD1. This CDR3 has 16 residues. J gave up 5 bases and V 2 bases, and 7 bases lay outside the gene matches. Germline V gene sequence: CDR1 KGHDR, CDR2 SFDVKD.

The chain carries TRBV3-1 (or the pseudogene TRBV3-2) and TRBJ1-2, with D unresolved. CDR3 length: 14 residues. With 4 bases removed from V and 4 bases from J, the gap between germline ends came to 13 bases. The germline V gene encodes CDR1 LGHDT and CDR2 YNNKEL (reference sequence). CDR3 in amino acids: CASSPAQSSYGYTF. The CDR3 nucleotides are TGTGCCAGCAGCCCAGCACAGTCCAGCTATGGCTACACCTTC.

This clone was seen once. This rearrangement joins TRBV5-8 to TRBJ2-1; D might be TRBD2 (5 bases). V dropped 4 bases and J dropped 3 bases, with 17 bases sitting between them. CDR3 length: 16 amino acids. Germline CDR1 reads SGHTS; CDR2 reads YDEGEE. CDR3 nucleotides: TGTGCCAGCAGCACCTTAGAGGGAAACCTCTACAATGAGCAGTTCTTC. Protein product: CASSTLEGNLYNEQFF.

The chain has TRBV18 and TRBJ1-3, with a tentative D call TRBD1 (6 bases). There are 17 residues in the CDR3. The ends were cut back, 4 bases at V and 1 base at J, with 17 bases in the middle. The germline CDR1 and CDR2 sequences are KGHSH and LQKENI. The CDR3: CASSQQGPRASGNTIYF. Written as DNA, the CDR3 is TGTGCCAGCTCACAACAGGGCCCCAGAGCTTCTGGAAACACCATATATTTT.

The chain has TRBV30 and TRBJ2-7; 7 nucleotides match TRBD1. The CDR3 runs to 12 residues. In germline, CDR1 is GTSNPN, CDR2 SVGIG (reference sequence). V was pared by 0 bases and J by 5 bases, with 1 base of the junction left unmatched. The DNA for the CDR3 is TGTGCCTGGAGTGTAGGGGGCGACGAGCAGTACTTC. It codes for CAWSVGGDEQYF.

This rearrangement joins TRBV10-3 to TRBJ2-5; D possibly corresponds to TRBD2 (6 bases). CDR1 is ENHRY and CDR2 is SYGVKD in the germline V gene. CDR3 length equals 16 residues. Trimming took off 4 bases at V and 1 base at J, with 16 bases between the two ends. In DNA, the CDR3 is TGTGCCATCAGTGCCTCCGGGACTGCTCTCCAAGAGACCCAGTACTTC. As protein: CAISASGTALQETQYF.

The chain employs TRBV12-3 or TRBV12-4 and TRBJ1-6, with D unresolved. CDR3 size: 12 residues. Trimming took 3 bases from V and 10 from J, leaving 7 bases between them. This CDR3 is CASSFGESPLHF. CDR3 DNA: TGTGCCAGCAGTTTTGGAGAATCACCCCTCCACTTT.

The genes are TRBV10-1 and TRBJ1-2, with TRBD1 matching over 9 bases. Trimming cost V 5 bases and J 4 bases; bases outside gene matches: 8. The CDR3 sequence is 15 residues long. Germline-derived CDR1 and CDR2 are WNHNN and SYGVQD (reference sequence). The CDR3 is CASSLGDREGYGYTF. The CDR3 DNA reads as TGCGCCAGCAGTCTTGGGGACAGGGAGGGCTATGGCTACACCTTC.

The CDR3 loop is CASSVDTRNQPQHF. CDR3 DNA: TGTGCCAGCAGCGTAGATACCCGGAATCAGCCCCAGCATTTT. This chain links TRBV9 with TRBJ1-5; D remains ambiguous. CDR1 and CDR2 from the germline V gene are SGDLS and YYNGEE. V was cut by 0 bases and J by 4 bases, with 8 bases left in between. This CDR3 has 14 residues.

The rearrangement uses TRBV12-5 and TRBJ1-1; 11 bases align to TRBD1. Germline trimming cut 1 base from V and 0 bases from J; bases unmatched to any gene: 4. CDR1 is LGHNT, CDR2 FRNRAP, per germline. This CDR3 has 17 amino acids. The CDR3: CASGLGGQGALNTEAFF. The CDR3 DNA is TGTGCTAGTGGTTTGGGCGGACAGGGGGCGCTGAACACTGAAGCTTTCTTT.

This sequence joins TRBV7-3 and TRBJ2-1, with D possibly being TRBD2 (6 bases). The CDR3 contains 14 residues. The V and J ends lost 1 base and 8 bases respectively, with 12 bases between them. From germline, CDR1 is SGHTA and CDR2 FQGTGA. DNA for the CDR3: TGTGCCAGCAGCTTAAGGGGGTGGGAGGATGAGCAGTTCTTC. It specifies CASSLRGWEDEQFF.

This chain uses TRBV28 with TRBJ1-1; 8 nucleotides align to TRBD1. Per germline, CDR1 MDHEN and CDR2 SYDVKM. This CDR3 contains 13 residues. Trimming cost V 8 bases and J 11 bases; bases outside gene matches: 13. For the CDR3, the DNA is TGTGCCAGCGGACTTAACCAGGGGGCGGCGGCTTTCTTT. This encodes CASGLNQGAAAFF.

This clone appeared a single time. The V gene is TRBV14, the J gene TRBJ1-5; unclear D gene. Trimming pared 0 bases from V and 9 bases from J, leaving 9 bases between. This CDR3 is 13 amino acids long. From germline, CDR1 is SGHDN and CDR2 FVKESK. In nucleotides, the CDR3 is TGTGCCAGCAGCCAAGACTTGAGGTCGCCCCAGCATTTT. The encoded protein is CASSQDLRSPQHF.

Concerning this clone itself: The sample carries other DNA sequences with the same CDR3. In DNA, the CDR3 is TGCAGTGCCCGACTAGACTATGGCTACACCTTC. Protein: CSARLDYGYTF. This chain uses TRBV20-1 with TRBJ1-2; D is unresolved. The CDR3 loop spans 11 amino acids. Germline V gene lookup returns CDR1 DFQATT and CDR2 SNEGSKA (reference sequence). The V end was cut by 6 bases, the J end by 3 bases, with 8 bases between.

The rearrangement links TRBV19 to TRBJ1-1; D ambiguous. This CDR3 region has 11 residues. V was clipped by 9 bases and J by 5 bases, with 10 bases between them. The germline CDR1 and CDR2 sequences are LNHDA and SQIVND (reference sequence). CDR3 nucleotide sequence: TGTGCCAGCCTGGGAGGGACTGAAGCTTTCTTT. It is translated as CASLGGTEAFF.

This clone was detected only once. For the CDR3, the DNA is TGTGCCAGCAGCCCATCGACAGGGGGCGCGCCCATTCAGTACTTC. Translated, it gives CASSPSTGGAPIQYF. This chain uses TRBV7-9 with TRBJ2-4; 10 bases align to TRBD1. Germline loops: CDR1 SEHNR, CDR2 FQNEAQ (reference sequence). V lost 5 bases, J lost 9 bases, and 10 bases stayed unmatched. CDR3 size: 15 residues.

The chain carries TRBV5-1 and TRBJ2-7; D possibly corresponds to TRBD2 (5 bases). V lost 2 bases to trimming and J lost 4 bases, with 13 bases between them. The V gene's germline CDR1 is SGHRS and CDR2 YFSETQ. The CDR3 totals 14 residues. DNA for the CDR3: TGCGCCAGCAGCTTCAATGGCTGGGAGTACGAGCAGTACTTC. Its translation is CASSFNGWEYEQYF.